This passage covers 20 T cell receptor beta chains from one sample sequenced in a study of glioma-infiltrating T cells after dendritic cell vaccination. Only in-frame clones appear in the TCRdb table, and some are missing; sequencing was by immunoSEQ multiplex PCR. The data contain more than 30,000 clones, 85% to 95% of them singletons. Sequences were derived from blood, sampled before dendritic cell vaccination. The source of these receptors is a human donor with glioblastoma.

The chain has TRBV7-2 and TRBJ2-3, with TRBD2 matching over 9 bases. Germline V CDR1 and CDR2: SGHTA, FQGNSA. The CDR3 has 16 residues. After removal of 5 bases from V and 6 bases from J, the junction contained 12 bases not matched to a gene. The CDR3 sequence is CASSSIRRGGHDTQYF. DNA of the CDR3: TGTGCCAGCAGCAGCATCCGGCGGGGGGGCCACGATACGCAGTATTTT.

This rearrangement joins TRBV11-2 to TRBJ2-2; TRBD1 agrees at 12 bases. Germline V gene lookup returns CDR1 SGHAT and CDR2 FQNNGV. V lost 2 bases and J lost 4; bases outside the gene matches: 11. The CDR3 covers 19 residues. CDR3 loop: CASSLKLWGQGAITGELFF. In nucleotides, the CDR3 is TGTGCCAGCAGCTTAAAATTATGGGGACAGGGGGCGATCACCGGGGAGCTGTTTTTT.

This clone was seen more than once but under ten times. V gene TRBV25-1 combines with J gene TRBJ2-7; D gene unclear. Between the trimmed V and J ends, which lost 1 base and 7 bases, there was a span of 11 bases. This CDR3 comprises 13 residues. Germline V lookup: CDR1 MGHDK, CDR2 SYGVNS. This chain's CDR3 is CASSELTFREQYF. As DNA, the CDR3 is TGTGCCAGCAGTGAATTAACGTTTCGGGAGCAGTACTTC.

The J gene is TRBJ2-3, the V gene TRBV5-5; a weak D match, TRBD1 (6 bases). The CDR3 contains 14 residues. CDR1 SGHKS and CDR2 YYEKEE come from the germline V gene (reference sequence). Trimming stripped 4 bases from V and 2 bases from J, with 11 bases between. Written as DNA, the CDR3 is TGTGCCAGCAGCAAGGGGGTCACCACAGATACGCAGTATTTT. Its protein product is CASSKGVTTDTQYF.

The chain employs TRBV5-4 and TRBJ2-2; 11 bases agree with TRBD2. Per germline, CDR1 SGHNT and CDR2 YYREEE (reference sequence). The CDR3 extends over 15 amino acids. With V trimmed by 5 bases and J by 4 bases, 4 bases remained unmatched. For the CDR3, the DNA is TGTGCCAGCAGACCGGGACTAGCGGTCACCGGGGAGCTGTTTTTT. This sequence encodes CASRPGLAVTGELFF.

J is TRBJ2-5 and V is TRBV30; 7 bases map to TRBD1. V shed 0 bases, J shed 4 bases, and the junction held 2 bases outside the gene matches. The length of the CDR3 is 13 residues. Germline CDR1 is GTSNPN and CDR2 is SVGIG (reference sequence). The CDR3 DNA is TGTGCCTGGAGTGTACAGGGGACAGAGACCCAGTACTTC. Protein sequence: CAWSVQGTETQYF.

For this clone: Other DNA sequences in the same sample also yield this CDR3. The CDR3 sequence is CASSEAGSPLHF. The CDR3 nucleotides are TGTGCCAGCAGTGAAGCAGGATCACCCCTCCACTTT. V and J are TRBV25-1 and TRBJ1-6, with D uncertain. This CDR3 is built from 12 residues. V lost 2 bases and J lost 10, with 6 bases in between. Germline lookup yields CDR1 MGHDK and CDR2 SYGVNS.

The V gene is TRBV4-1, the J gene TRBJ2-1; no clear D. This CDR3 comprises 16 residues. Deletions cut 0 bases from V and 5 bases from J, with 14 bases between. Germline values: CDR1 MGHRA, CDR2 YSYEKL. The CDR3 here is CASSQDWAPSHNEQFF. As DNA, the CDR3 is TGCGCCAGCAGCCAAGATTGGGCACCGAGCCACAATGAGCAGTTCTTC.

V is TRBV5-1 and J is TRBJ2-2; D not resolved. Trimming stripped 0 bases from V and 1 base from J, with 7 bases between. CDR3 length: 15 residues. The germline V gene encodes CDR1 SGHRS and CDR2 YFSETQ. The CDR3 DNA is TGCGCCAGCAGCTTGGGACCAGGGAACACCGGGGAGCTGTTTTTT. Protein: CASSLGPGNTGELFF.

The gene calls are TRBV18 and TRBJ1-2, with a possible D match to TRBD1 (5 bases). The CDR3 has 15 residues. The germline V and J ends were trimmed by 2 bases and 4 bases, with 14 bases remaining between them. Germline-derived CDR1 and CDR2 are KGHSH and LQKENI. CDR3 region: CASSPTGTHLYGYTF. Here the CDR3 DNA reads TGTGCCAGCTCACCAACAGGCACACACCTCTATGGCTACACCTTC.

The V gene is TRBV5-4, the J gene TRBJ1-2, with D tentatively TRBD1 (5 bases). CDR1 and CDR2 from the germline V gene are SGHNT and YYREEE (reference sequence). V was clipped by 4 bases and J by 5 bases, with 18 bases between them. This CDR3 has 15 amino acids. The chain's CDR3 is CASSHGVDGGYGYTF. The CDR3 DNA is TGTGCCAGCAGCCATGGGGTTGACGGGGGGTATGGCTACACCTTC.

V and J are TRBV12-2 and TRBJ1-5. TRBV12-2 is termed a pseudogene. This CDR3 contains 15 residues. The CDR3 is CASRLRGESNQPQHF. CDR3 bases: TGTGCAAGTCGCTTACGGGGAGAAAGCAATCAGCCCCAGCATTTT.

This clone turned up a few times. The chain combines TRBV7-9 with TRBJ1-2; D remains ambiguous. Germline loops: CDR1 SEHNR, CDR2 FQNEAQ (reference sequence). The V and J ends lost 3 bases and 2 bases respectively, with 13 bases between them. CDR3 length: 15 residues. CDR3 loop: CASSLDWADNYGYTF. CDR3 DNA sequence: TGTGCCAGCAGCTTGGACTGGGCAGACAACTATGGCTACACCTTC.

CDR3 DNA: TGTGCCAGCAGCTTAAATCTTCTCCCTCGGACTAATGAAAAACTGTTTTTT. It codes for CASSLNLLPRTNEKLFF. J is TRBJ1-4 and V is TRBV11-2; no reliable D call. The CDR3 consists of 17 residues. The germline gives CDR1 SGHAT, CDR2 FQNNGV. The V gene lost 2 bases and the J gene lost 2 bases, with 15 bases spanning the gap. Full variable domain (remainder filled in from reference TRBV11-2 and TRBJ1-4): EAGVAQSPRYKIIEKRQSVAFWCNPISGHATLYWYQQILGQGPKLLIQFQNNGVVDDSQLPKDRFSAERLKGVDSTLKIQPAKLEDSAVYLCASSLNLLPRTNEKLFFGSGTQLSVL.

The J gene is TRBJ1-2, the V gene TRBV30; 9 bases align to TRBD1. Losses at the gene ends were 1 base for V and 4 bases for J; bases not matched to a gene: 1. Germline V gene data show CDR1 as GTSNPN and CDR2 as SVGIG (reference sequence). The CDR3 sequence is 13 residues long. In DNA, the CDR3 is TGTGCCTGGAGTGAGGACAGGGGCTATGGCTACACCTTC. This gives the protein CAWSEDRGYGYTF.

J is TRBJ2-1 and V is TRBV6-5; 8 nucleotides agree with TRBD1. CDR1 is MNHEY and CDR2 is SVGAGI in the germline V gene. Trimming removed 8 bases from V and 3 bases from J; junction bases left unmatched: 6. The CDR3 runs to 14 residues. CDR3 in amino acids: CASLPGTGYNEQFF. The CDR3 DNA reads TGTGCCAGCCTTCCCGGGACAGGCTACAATGAGCAGTTCTTC.

V is TRBV14 and J is TRBJ1-3; no reliable D call. Germline V lookup: CDR1 SGHDN, CDR2 FVKESK. Trimming stripped 0 bases from V and 4 bases from J, with 4 bases between. The CDR3 runs 13 residues. The CDR3: CASSQDRGNTIYF. CDR3 coding DNA: TGTGCCAGCAGCCAAGATCGGGGAAACACCATATATTTT.

The V gene is TRBV6-5, the J gene TRBJ2-1; D is possibly TRBD2 (6 bases). V was clipped by 2 bases and J by 5 bases, with 10 bases between them. Germline V CDR1 and CDR2: MNHEY, SVGAGI. There are 14 residues in the CDR3. CDR3 nucleotides: TGTGCCAGCAGTTACCGGGCGGGGCACAATGAGCAGTTCTTC. As protein: CASSYRAGHNEQFF.

V and J are TRBV4-2 and TRBJ1-1; 7 bases are shared with TRBD1. The CDR3 totals 16 residues. Germline values: CDR1 LGHNA, CDR2 YNFKEQ. V lost 1 base, J lost 1 base, and 6 bases stayed unmatched. CDR3 bases: TGTGCCAGCAGCCAAGCCAGGGCAGGGGGGAACACTGAAGCTTTCTTT. Translated, it gives CASSQARAGGNTEAFF.

This clone occurred a few times. The genes are TRBV6-1 and TRBJ1-3; D is undetermined. The V end was cut by 1 base, the J end by 0 bases, with 10 bases between. CDR3 length equals 16 residues. CDR1 and CDR2 from the germline V gene are MNHNS and SASEGT. The CDR3 DNA reads as TGTGCCAGCAGTGAAGGGCCCCGGGGCTCTGGAAACACCATATATTTT. It specifies CASSEGPRGSGNTIYF.